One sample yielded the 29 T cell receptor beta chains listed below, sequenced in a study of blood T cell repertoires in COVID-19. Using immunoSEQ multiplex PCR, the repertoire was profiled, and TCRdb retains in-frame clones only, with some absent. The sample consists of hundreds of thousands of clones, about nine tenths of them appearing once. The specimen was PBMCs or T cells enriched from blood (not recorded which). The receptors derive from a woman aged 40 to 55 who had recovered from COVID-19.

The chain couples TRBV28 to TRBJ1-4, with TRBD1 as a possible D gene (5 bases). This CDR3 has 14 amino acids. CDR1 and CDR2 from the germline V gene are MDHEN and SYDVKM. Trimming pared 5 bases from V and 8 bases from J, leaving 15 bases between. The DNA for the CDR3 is TGTGCCAGCAGTCGGAGGGGAGGGTCCGAAAAACTGTTTTTT. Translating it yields CASSRRGGSEKLFF.

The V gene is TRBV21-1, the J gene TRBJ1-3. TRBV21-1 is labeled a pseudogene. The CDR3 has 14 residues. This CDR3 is CASSCGRSGNTIYF. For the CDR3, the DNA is TGTGCCAGCAGCTGCGGCCGCTCTGGAAACACCATATATTTT.

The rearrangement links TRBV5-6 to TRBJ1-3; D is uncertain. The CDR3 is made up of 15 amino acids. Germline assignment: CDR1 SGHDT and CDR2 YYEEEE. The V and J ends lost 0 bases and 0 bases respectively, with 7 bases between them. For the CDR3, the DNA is TGTGCCAGCAGCTTGGACACATACTCTGGAAACACCATATATTTT. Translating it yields CASSLDTYSGNTIYF.

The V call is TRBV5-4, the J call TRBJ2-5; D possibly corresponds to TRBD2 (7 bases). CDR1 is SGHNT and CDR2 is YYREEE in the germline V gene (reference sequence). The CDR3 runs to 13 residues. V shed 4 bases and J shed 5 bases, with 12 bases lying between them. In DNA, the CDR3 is TGTGCCAGCAGCCGGGGGGCCCGGGAGACCCAGTACTTC. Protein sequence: CASSRGARETQYF.

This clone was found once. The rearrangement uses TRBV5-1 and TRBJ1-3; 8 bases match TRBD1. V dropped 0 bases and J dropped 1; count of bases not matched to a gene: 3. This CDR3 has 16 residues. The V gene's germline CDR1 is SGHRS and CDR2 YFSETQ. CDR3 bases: TGCGCCAGCAGCTTGGGTCAGGGGGCATCTGGAAACACCATATATTTT. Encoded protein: CASSLGQGASGNTIYF.

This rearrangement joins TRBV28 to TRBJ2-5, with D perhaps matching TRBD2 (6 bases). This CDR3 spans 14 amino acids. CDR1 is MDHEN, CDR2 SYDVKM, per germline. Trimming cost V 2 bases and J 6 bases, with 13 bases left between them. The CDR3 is CASSLRGSLKTQYF. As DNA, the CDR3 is TGTGCCAGCAGTTTACGGGGGAGCTTGAAGACCCAGTACTTC. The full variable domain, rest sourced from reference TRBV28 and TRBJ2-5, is DVKVTQSSRYLVKRTGEKVFLECVQDMDHENMFWYRQDPGLGLRLIYFSYDVKMKEKGDIPEGYSVSREKKERFSLILESASTNQTSMYLCASSLRGSLKTQYFGPGTRLLVL.

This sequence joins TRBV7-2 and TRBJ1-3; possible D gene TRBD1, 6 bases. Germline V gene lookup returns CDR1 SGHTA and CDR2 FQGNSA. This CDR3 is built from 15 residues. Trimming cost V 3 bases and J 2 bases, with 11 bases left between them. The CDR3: CASSFPGVAGNTIYF. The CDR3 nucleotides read TGTGCCAGCAGCTTCCCAGGGGTAGCTGGAAACACCATATATTTT. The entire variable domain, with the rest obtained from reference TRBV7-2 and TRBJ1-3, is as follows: GAGVSQSPSNKVTEKGKDVELRCDPISGHTALYWYRQSLGQGLEFLIYFQGNSAPDKSGLPSDRFSAERTGGSVSTLTIQRTQQEDSAVYLCASSFPGVAGNTIYFGEGSWLTVV.

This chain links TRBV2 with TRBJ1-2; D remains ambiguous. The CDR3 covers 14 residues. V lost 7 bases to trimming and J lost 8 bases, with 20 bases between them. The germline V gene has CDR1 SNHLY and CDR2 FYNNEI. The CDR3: CASNPDPAGGGYTF. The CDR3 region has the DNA TGTGCCAGCAACCCGGACCCCGCGGGAGGAGGCTACACCTTC.

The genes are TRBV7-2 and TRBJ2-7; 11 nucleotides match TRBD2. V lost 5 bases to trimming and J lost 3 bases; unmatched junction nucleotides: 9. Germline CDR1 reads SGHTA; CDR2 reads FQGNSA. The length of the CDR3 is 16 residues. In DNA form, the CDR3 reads TGTGCCAGCAGCCCTGATAGCGGGAGGGGACTCTACGAGCAGTACTTC. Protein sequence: CASSPDSGRGLYEQYF.

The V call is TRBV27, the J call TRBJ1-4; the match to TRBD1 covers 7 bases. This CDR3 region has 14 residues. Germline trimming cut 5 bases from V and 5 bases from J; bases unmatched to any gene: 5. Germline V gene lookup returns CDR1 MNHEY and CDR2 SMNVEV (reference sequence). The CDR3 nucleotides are TGTGCCAGCAGTGACCGGGACAGAAATGAAAAACTGTTTTTT. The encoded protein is CASSDRDRNEKLFF.

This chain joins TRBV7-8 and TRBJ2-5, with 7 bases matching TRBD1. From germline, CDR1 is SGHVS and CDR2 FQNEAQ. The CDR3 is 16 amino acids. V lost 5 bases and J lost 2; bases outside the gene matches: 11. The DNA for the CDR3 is TGTGCCAGCAGCCCCCACCCAAGGACAGGACAAGAGACCCAGTACTTC. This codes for CASSPHPRTGQETQYF.

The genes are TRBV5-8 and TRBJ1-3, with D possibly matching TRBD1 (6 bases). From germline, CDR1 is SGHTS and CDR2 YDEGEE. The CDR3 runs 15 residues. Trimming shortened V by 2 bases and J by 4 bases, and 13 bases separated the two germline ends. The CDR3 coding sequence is TGTGCCAGCAGCTTTGGTCCAGGGGCGGGAAACACCATATATTTT. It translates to CASSFGPGAGNTIYF.

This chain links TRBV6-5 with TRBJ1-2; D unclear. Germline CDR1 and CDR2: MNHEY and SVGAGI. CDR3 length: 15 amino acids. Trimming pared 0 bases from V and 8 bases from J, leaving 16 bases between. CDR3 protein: CASSYSQPSGGGYTF. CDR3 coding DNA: TGTGCCAGCAGTTACTCCCAGCCAAGTGGAGGGGGCTACACCTTC.

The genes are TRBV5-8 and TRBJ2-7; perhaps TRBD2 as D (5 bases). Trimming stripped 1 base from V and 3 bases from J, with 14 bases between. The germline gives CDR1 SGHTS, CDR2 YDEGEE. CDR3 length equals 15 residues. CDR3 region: CASSLNRGYFYEQYF. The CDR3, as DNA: TGTGCCAGCAGCTTGAATCGGGGTTACTTCTACGAGCAGTACTTC.

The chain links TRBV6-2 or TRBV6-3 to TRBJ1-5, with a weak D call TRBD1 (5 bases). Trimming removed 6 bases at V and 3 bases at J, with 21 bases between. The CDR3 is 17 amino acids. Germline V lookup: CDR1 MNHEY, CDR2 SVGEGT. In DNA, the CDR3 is TGTGCCAGCAGCCCCTCACGCGGGGGGATGGACAATCAGCCCCAGCATTTT. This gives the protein CASSPSRGGMDNQPQHF.

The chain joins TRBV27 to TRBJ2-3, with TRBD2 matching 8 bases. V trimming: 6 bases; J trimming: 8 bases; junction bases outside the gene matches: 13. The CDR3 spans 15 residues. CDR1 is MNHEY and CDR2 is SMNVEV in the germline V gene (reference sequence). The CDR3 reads CASRLLAGPGSTQYF. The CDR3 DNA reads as TGTGCCAGCAGACTTCTAGCGGGCCCCGGTAGTACGCAGTATTTT.

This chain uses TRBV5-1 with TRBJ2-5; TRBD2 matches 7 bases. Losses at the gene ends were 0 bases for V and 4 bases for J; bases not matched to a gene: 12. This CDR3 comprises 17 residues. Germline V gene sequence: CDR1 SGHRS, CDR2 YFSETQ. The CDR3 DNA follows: TGCGCCAGCAGCTTGGTCCGCTTTGACGGGAGGCGAGAGACCCAGTACTTC. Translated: CASSLVRFDGRRETQYF. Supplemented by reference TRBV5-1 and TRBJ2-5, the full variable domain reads KAGVTQTPRYLIKTRGQQVTLSCSPISGHRSVSWYQQTPGQGLQFLFEYFSETQRNKGNFPGRFSGRQFSNSRSEMNVSTLELGDSALYLCASSLVRFDGRRETQYFGPGTRLLVL.

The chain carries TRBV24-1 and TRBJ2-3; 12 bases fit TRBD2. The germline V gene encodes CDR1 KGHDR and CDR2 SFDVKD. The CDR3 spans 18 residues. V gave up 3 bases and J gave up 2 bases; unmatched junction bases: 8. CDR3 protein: CATSDPQLAGGPTDTQYF. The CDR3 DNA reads TGTGCCACCAGTGATCCCCAACTAGCGGGGGGTCCCACAGATACGCAGTATTTT.

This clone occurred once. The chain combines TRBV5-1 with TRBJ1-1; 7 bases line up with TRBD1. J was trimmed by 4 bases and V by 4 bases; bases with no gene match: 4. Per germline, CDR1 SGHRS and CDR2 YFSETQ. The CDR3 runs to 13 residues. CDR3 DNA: TGCGCCAGCAGCCAACCAGGGGGCACTGAAGCTTTCTTT. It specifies CASSQPGGTEAFF.

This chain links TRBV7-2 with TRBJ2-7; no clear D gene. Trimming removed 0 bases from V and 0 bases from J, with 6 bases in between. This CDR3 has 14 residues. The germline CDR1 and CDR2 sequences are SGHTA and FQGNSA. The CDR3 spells CASSLAVSSYEQYF. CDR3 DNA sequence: TGTGCCAGCAGCTTAGCTGTCAGCTCCTACGAGCAGTACTTC.

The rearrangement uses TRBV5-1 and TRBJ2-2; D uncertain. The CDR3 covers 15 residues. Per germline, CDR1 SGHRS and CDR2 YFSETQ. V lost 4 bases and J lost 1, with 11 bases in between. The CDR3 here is CASSPLRQNTGELFF. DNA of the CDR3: TGCGCCAGCAGCCCCCTGCGGCAGAACACCGGGGAGCTGTTTTTT.

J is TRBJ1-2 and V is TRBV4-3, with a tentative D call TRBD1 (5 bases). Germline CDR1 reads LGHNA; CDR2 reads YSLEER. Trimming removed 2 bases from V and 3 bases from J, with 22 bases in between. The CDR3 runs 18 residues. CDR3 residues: CASSQTRPEPTRDYGYTF. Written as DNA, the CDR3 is TGCGCCAGCAGCCAAACACGCCCGGAACCCACCAGGGACTATGGCTACACCTTC.

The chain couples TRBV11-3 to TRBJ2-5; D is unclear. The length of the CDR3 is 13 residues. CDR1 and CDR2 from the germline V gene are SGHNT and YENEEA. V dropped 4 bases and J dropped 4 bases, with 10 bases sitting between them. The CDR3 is CASSWALTETQYF. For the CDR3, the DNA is TGTGCCAGCAGCTGGGCCCTAACAGAGACCCAGTACTTC.

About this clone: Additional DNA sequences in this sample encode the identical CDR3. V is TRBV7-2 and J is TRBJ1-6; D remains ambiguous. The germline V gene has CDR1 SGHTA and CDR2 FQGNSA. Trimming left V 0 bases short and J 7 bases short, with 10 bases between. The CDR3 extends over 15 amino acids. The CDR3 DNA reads TGTGCCAGCAGCTTAGCGGCGGGGAAGAATTCACCCCTCCACTTT. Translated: CASSLAAGKNSPLHF.

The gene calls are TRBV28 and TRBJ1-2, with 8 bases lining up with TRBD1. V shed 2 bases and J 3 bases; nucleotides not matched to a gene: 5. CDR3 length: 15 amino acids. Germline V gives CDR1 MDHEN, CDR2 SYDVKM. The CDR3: CASSLPQGAYYGYTF. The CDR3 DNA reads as TGTGCCAGCAGTTTACCCCAGGGGGCGTACTATGGCTACACCTTC.

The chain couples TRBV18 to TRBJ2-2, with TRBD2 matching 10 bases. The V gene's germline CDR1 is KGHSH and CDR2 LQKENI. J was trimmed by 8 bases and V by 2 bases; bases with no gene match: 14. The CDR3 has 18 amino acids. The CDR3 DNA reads TGTGCCAGCTCACCAACCGGCCCTAGCGGGAGTATTCGTGGGGAGCTGTTTTTT. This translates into CASSPTGPSGSIRGELFF.

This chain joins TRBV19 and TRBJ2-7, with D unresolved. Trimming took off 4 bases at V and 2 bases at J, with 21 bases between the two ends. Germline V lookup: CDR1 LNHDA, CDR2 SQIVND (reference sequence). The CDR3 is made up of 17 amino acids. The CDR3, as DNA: TGTGCCAGTAGTAAGTTCTCGTTGGATGACGGAGCCTACGAGCAGTACTTC. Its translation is CASSKFSLDDGAYEQYF. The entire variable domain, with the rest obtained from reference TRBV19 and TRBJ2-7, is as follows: DGGITQSPKYLFRKEGQNVTLSCEQNLNHDAMYWYRQDPGQGLRLIYYSQIVNDFQKGDIAEGYSVSREKKESFPLTVTSAQKNPTAFYLCASSKFSLDDGAYEQYFGPGTRLTVT.

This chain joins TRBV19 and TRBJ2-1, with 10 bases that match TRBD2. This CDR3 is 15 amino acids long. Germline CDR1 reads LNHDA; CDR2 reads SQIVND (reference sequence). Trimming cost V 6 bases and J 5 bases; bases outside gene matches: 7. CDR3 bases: TGTGCCAGTAGCCTAGCGGGAGCAGTCAACAATGAGCAGTTCTTC. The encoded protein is CASSLAGAVNNEQFF. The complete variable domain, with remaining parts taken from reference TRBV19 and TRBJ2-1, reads DGGITQSPKYLFRKEGQNVTLSCEQNLNHDAMYWYRQDPGQGLRLIYYSQIVNDFQKGDIAEGYSVSREKKESFPLTVTSAQKNPTAFYLCASSLAGAVNNEQFFGPGTRLTVL.

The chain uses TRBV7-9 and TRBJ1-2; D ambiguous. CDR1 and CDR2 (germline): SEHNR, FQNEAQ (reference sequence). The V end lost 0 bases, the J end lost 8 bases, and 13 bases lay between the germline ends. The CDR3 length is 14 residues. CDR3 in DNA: TGTGCCAGCAGCTTAGCAGGCACCCCTAGGGGCTACACCTTC. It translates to CASSLAGTPRGYTF.